A selection of T cell receptor beta chains follows, all from one sample in a study of cytomegalovirus exposure and HLA in healthy donors. Sequenced by immunoSEQ multiplex PCR; TCRdb stores in-frame clones only, minus some. The sample holds 90,000 to 150,000 clones; 76% are singletons and the top ten take approximately 16%. The sequenced sample was PBMCs. The receptor source for this set is a man aged 50-59 years in good health and CMV-seropositive. CDR3s include the opening cysteine and the closing phenylalanine or tryptophan. The D gene is left open where the match is weak. Some rows have no size entry. The others give once, few or many, or a class for an expanded clone.

TRBV18	NA	few	TRBJ1-1	TGTGCCAGCTCACCATTTACGGCAGGGATGAACACTGAAGCTTTCTTT	CASSPFTAGMNTEAFF
TRBV28	TRBD1	NA	TRBJ1-2	TGTGCCAGCAACCCGGGACAGCGATACTATGGCTACACCTTC	CASNPGQRYYGYTF
TRBV6-5	NA	NA	TRBJ1-1	TGTGCCAGCAGTTACGGAGGCAGCCCAGAAGCTTTCTTT	CASSYGGSPEAFF
TRBV7-9	NA	NA	TRBJ2-7	TGTGCCAGCAGCTTCGGACTAAGCGAGCAGTACTTC	CASSFGLSEQYF
TRBV5-1	NA	NA	TRBJ2-5	TGCGCCAGCAGCTTGGGGAACAGGCCGTGGTCCCAAGAGACCCAGTACTTC	CASSLGNRPWSQETQYF
TRBV6-1	NA	NA	TRBJ1-1	TGTGCCAGCACCTGGGGCCCGGGGAACACTGAAGCTTTCTTT	CASTWGPGNTEAFF
TRBV10-2	TRBD2	once	TRBJ2-2	TGCGCCACCAGACTAGCGGGGGGGCTGGCCGGGGAGCTGTTTTTT	CATRLAGGLAGELFF
TRBV4-1	NA	NA	TRBJ2-7	TGCGCCAGCAGCCAAGATTTGAGGGCCGAGCAGTACTTC	CASSQDLRAEQYF
TRBV6-1	NA	NA	TRBJ2-7	TGTGCCAGCAGTGAGTGGACTTCCATGGACGAGCAGTACTTC	CASSEWTSMDEQYF
TRBV10-1	NA	once	TRBJ2-1	TGCGCCAGCAGTGAGGCTAGCGACTACAATGAGCAGTTCTTC	CASSEASDYNEQFF